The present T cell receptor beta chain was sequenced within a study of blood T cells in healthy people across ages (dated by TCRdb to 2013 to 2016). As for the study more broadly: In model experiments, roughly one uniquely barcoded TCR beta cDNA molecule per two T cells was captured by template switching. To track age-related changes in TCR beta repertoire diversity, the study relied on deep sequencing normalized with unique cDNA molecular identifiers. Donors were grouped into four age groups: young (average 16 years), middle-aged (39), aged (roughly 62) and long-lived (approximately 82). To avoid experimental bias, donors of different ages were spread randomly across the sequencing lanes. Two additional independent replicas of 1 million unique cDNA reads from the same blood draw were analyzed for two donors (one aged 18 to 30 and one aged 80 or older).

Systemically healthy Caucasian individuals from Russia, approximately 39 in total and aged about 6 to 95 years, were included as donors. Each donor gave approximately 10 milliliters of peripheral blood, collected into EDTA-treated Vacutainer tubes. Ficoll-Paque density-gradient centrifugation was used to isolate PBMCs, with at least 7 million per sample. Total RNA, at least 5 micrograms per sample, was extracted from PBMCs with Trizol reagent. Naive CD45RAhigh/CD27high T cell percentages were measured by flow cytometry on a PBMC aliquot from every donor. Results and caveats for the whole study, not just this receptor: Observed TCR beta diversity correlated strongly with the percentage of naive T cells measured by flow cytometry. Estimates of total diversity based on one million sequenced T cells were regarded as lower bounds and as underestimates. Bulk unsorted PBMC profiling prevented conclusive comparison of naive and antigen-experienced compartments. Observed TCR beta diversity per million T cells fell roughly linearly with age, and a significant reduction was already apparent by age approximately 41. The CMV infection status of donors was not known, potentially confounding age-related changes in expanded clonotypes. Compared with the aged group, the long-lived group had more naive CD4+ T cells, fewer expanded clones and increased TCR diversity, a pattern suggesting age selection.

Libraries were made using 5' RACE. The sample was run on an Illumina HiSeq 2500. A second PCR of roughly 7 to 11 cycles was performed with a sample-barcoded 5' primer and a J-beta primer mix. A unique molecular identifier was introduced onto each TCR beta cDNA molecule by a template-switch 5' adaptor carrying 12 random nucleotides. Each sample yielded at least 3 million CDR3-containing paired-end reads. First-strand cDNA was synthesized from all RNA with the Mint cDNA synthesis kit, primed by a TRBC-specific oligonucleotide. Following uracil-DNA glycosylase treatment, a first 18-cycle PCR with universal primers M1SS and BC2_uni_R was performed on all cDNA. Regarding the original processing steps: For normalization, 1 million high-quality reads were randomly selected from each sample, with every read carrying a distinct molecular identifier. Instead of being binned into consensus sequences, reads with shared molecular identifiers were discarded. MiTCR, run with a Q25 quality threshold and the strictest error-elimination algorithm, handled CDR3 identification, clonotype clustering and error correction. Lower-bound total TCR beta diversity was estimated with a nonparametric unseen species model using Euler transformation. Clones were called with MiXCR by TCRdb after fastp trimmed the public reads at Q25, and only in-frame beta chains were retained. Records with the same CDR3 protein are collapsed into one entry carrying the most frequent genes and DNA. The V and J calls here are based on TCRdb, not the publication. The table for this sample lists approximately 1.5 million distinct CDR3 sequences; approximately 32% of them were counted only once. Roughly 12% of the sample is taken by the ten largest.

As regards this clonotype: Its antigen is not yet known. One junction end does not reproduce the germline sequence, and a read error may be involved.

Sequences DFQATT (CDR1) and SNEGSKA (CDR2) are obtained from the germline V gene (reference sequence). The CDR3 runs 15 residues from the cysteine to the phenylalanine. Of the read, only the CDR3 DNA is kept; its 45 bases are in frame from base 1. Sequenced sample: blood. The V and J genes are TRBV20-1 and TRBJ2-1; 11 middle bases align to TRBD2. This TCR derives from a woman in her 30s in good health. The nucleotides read TGCAGTGCTACCGGGACTAGCGGCCCCTACGATGAGCAGTTCTTC. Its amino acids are CSATGTSGPYDEQFF.